This is a list of T cell receptor beta chains from one sample in a study of T cells in localized non-small cell lung cancer. Clones were sequenced by immunoSEQ multiplex PCR, and TCRdb holds only the in-frame ones, with some missing. The table shows approximately 41,000 clones, with about 90% occurring only once. Material: peripheral blood, obtained before any cancer treatment. These receptors originate from a female donor older than 55 with stage I squamous cell lung carcinoma. CDR3s leave out the opening cysteine and the closing phenylalanine or tryptophan. Fields, in order: V gene, CDR3 protein.

TRBV29-1,SVEANTDTQY
TRBV5-1,ASSPGQVAKNIQY
TRBV6-5,ASTLGTSGRETQY
TRBV9,ASSVDPGANTGELF
TRBV6-6,ASRDGQGTINYGYT
TRBV7-2,ASSVGTLTTNEKLF
TRBV5-3,ARSLALFRGQALNTGELF
TRBV18,ASSPGRAPKNIQY
TRBV6-1,ASSTRTGELF
TRBV7-9,ASSTTGGAKETQY
TRBV28,ASGIPGSGNSPLH
TRBV27,ASSSPPETQY
TRBV13,ASSSGQGERNTIY
TRBV27,ASSWDRVGEQY
TRBV18,ASSQRVQGWGYNEQF
TRBV7-9,ASSLRGQGVGGYT
TRBV7-9,ASSRDSFYGYT
TRBV4-3,ASSQEPGLVGEQY
TRBV5-1,ASSLDGSGWDEQF
TRBV6-6,ASSYPTGSHHEQY
TRBV7-7,ASSFVAGNEQF
TRBV7-2,ASSSIAGGPGTDTQY
TRBV18,ASSPDTSNTEAF
TRBV7-9,ASSFEGGIRETQY
TRBV4-1,ASSLRGLAGDEQF
TRBV19,ASSITGTDYGYT
TRBV5-4,ASSPTGATNEKLF
TRBV19,ASSRGTGANTGELF
TRBV28,ASSPDRRNQPQH
TRBV29-1,SVGPGRGEQY
TRBV30,AWSVRAADTQY
TRBV4-3,ASSQGLAANTGELF
TRBV5-4,ASSKGLRTDTQY
TRBV18,ASSPPRGTGELF
TRBV5-4,ASSLGGEQF
TRBV6-6,ASRGGSTYNEQF
TRBV27,ASSPLGTGGAYEQY
TRBV19,ASRPGGSNQPQH
TRBV27,ASSFVPVYEQY
TRBV5-6,ASRAWGRGQPQH
TRBV5-6,ASSFGSGDYGYT
TRBV4-1,ASSQVGGTRRYQETQY
TRBV28,ASSPRGLAATYEQY
TRBV4-3,ASSQEVGYNYGYT
TRBV19,ASSGANSGNTIY
TRBV6-5,ASSSGRGTYGYT
TRBV27,ASSWGQGQSEQY
TRBV30,AWRNNNSPLH
TRBV6-6,ASSRTSGADEQF
TRBV27,ASTPGTGINYGYT
TRBV7-6,ASTPRRTDTQY